This T cell receptor (beta chain) was sequenced for a study of blood T cell repertoires in COVID-19. About the study: Samples taken during acute and convalescent COVID-19 were collected in the United States, Italy and Spain. PBMCs, B-cell-depleted T cells, or T cells provided the cDNA or gDNA that made up the material.

Participants had their cohort set by participant-reported clinical history. Before being deemed recovered, Cohort 3 donors had two negative PCRs, clearance, or symptom resolution. Sequenced by immunoSEQ multiplex PCR; TCRdb stores in-frame clones only, minus some. The data contain 200,000 to 250,000 clones, about 87% of them singletons. The V and J ends lost 2 bases and 2 bases, in that order; junction bases with no gene match: 2. The V gene's germline CDR1 is SGHRS and CDR2 YFSETQ. The CDR3 is 14 amino acids. Sequencing was carried out using PBMCs or T cells enriched from blood (not recorded which). The TCR sequence derives from a woman younger than 45 who had recovered from COVID-19. The chain is built from TRBV5-1 and TRBJ2-3; 7 positions agree with TRBD2. The CDR3 spells CASSLGLDTDTQYF. The CDR3 nucleotides are TGCGCCAGCAGCTTAGGACTAGACACAGATACGCAGTATTTT.